The entry below gives a single T cell receptor (beta chain) sequence along with its context. Its binding antigen is unknown. The sample holds no much larger clone one base away, and base qualities are not on file. The data derive from a study of T cells in Graves' hyperthyroidism and ophthalmopathy (dated by TCRdb to between 2018 and 2021). For the study in its entirety: Peripheral blood samples were taken at initial diagnosis, before any treatment was given. The 95 to 100 discovery patients were divided at random into training and test sets in a 7:3 ratio. To identify distinguishing TCR V-J signatures, a discovery cohort of some 100 patients was used, comprising 40 to 45 with Graves' ophthalmopathy and roughly 60 with stable Graves' hyperthyroidism. Once sampling was done, hyperthyroidism patients were given methimazole at a starting dose of 30 mg daily, whereas ophthalmopathy patients were given high-dose intravenous methylprednisolone. Whether ophthalmopathy could be predicted prospectively was tested in an independent validation cohort made up of under 20 hyperthyroidism patients plus 17 patients who later progressed to ophthalmopathy. The paper reports TCR Vbeta CDR3 sequencing of about 140 peripheral blood samples: some 41 ophthalmopathy, roughly 80 hyperthyroidism and approximately 17 progressor patients. Thyroid tissue and blood T-cell repertoires from over 5 Graves' hyperthyroidism patients were also compared in the study. Overall study outcomes, separate from this receptor: A model built on a 13 V-J signature distinguished ophthalmopathy from stable hyperthyroidism, reaching about 89% sensitivity and under 84% specificity in cross-validation and 80%/75% in testing. Blood samples also contained most of the expanded thyroid clonotypes (frequency above 0.001), which suggests that blood repertoires may reflect thyroid immune responses. No statistical method was used to fix the sample size in advance, and group allocation was not hidden from the investigators. During validation, the model predicted progression to ophthalmopathy a median of approximately 7 months ahead of onset, with roughly 65% sensitivity and 72% to 80% specificity.

The TCR beta CDR3 regions were amplified from the RNA transcripts. A first-round RT-PCR of the TCR CDR3 used the HTBI primer set with the Qiagen OneStep RT-PCR kit. Libraries were constructed in a second round of multiplex PCR, after which size selection and purification were carried out. Paired-end sequencing of the libraries was performed with 100 bp reads on an Illumina HiSeq2000. Per the source publication's procedure: Raw data were processed with SOAPnuke, discarding reads with adapters, uncalled bases, mean Phred below 15, or no exact constant-primer or identifier match. High-quality paired reads were merged with COPE v1.2.5, and unique nucleotide sequences were defined as clonotypes. MiTCR v1.1 was used to align clonotypes to the IMGT TRBV, TRBD and TRBJ reference segments. Analysis was restricted to V-J combinations with a frequency above 0.0001, which covered about 99% of repertoires. A TCS score was defined as the ratio of F50 (clonal expansion) to E x V (chaos), with BLOSUM62-based TCRdist applied between CDR3 peptides within each V-J. Welch's t-statistics and random forest reduced 514 V-J features to roughly 13, which were used in a naive Bayes classifier (R e1071). TCRdb cleaned the public reads at Q25 with fastp, built clones with MiXCR and kept in-frame beta chains. One record per CDR3 amino acid sequence lists the most common genes and DNA. The authors' filters were not applied to this entry. The sample table records more than 550,000 distinct CDR3 sequences; 17% of these occur just once. The ten largest clonotypes hold roughly 15% of the sample.

The germline V gene sets CDR1 to MDHEN and CDR2 to SYDVKM. Its CDR3 holds 16 amino acids, cysteine through phenylalanine. The kept DNA is CDR3 alone, 48 bases in frame from the first base. Relative to germline, V is missing 2 bases and J is missing 7 bases, with 10 bases of the junction outside any gene match. Graves' hyperthyroidism was defined as stable when no progression to ophthalmopathy occurred over 18 months of follow-up. Hyperthyroidism patients were aged 18 to 65 years and newly diagnosed, with disease duration of less than 2 months. Patients with uncontrolled infections, other autoimmune diseases, pregnancy or lactation were excluded. Diagnoses were based on clinical symptoms, serum thyroxine and TRAb, thyroid ultrasound and orbital computed tomography. Ficoll-Paque density gradient centrifugation was used to isolate PBMCs from around 9.1 ml of fresh peripheral blood. Total RNA was extracted with Trizol reagent, and quality was checked on an Agilent 2100 Bioanalyzer.

The sequence links TRBV28 to TRBJ2-1, with 8 central nucleotides matching TRBD2. The sequencing input was blood. The clonotype originates from a man aged 50-59 years with Graves' hyperthyroidism. The CDR3 reads as follows: CASSLGGGRGGNEQFF. The DNA reads TGTGCCAGCAGTTTAGGTGGAGGCCGGGGGGGAAATGAGCAGTTCTTC. With the rest looked up from the reference TRBV28 and TRBJ2-1 genes rather than sequenced, the full variable domain is DVKVTQSSRYLVKRTGEKVFLECVQDMDHENMFWYRQDPGLGLRLIYFSYDVKMKEKGDIPEGYSVSREKKERFSLILESASTNQTSMYLCASSLGGGRGGNEQFFGPGTRLTVL.